These 11 T cell receptor beta chains were all obtained from the same sample, sequenced in a study of T cell changes during pregnancy in multiple sclerosis. Profiling relied on immunoSEQ multiplex PCR, and the TCRdb table lists in-frame clones only, not all of them. The sample holds tens of thousands of clones, approximately 81% seen once. Sequencing used CD8+ T cells from peripheral blood mononuclear cells, obtained before pregnancy. The receptors originated from a female donor with multiple sclerosis, enrolled in a pregnancy study.

This chain links TRBV2 with TRBJ2-1, with 11 positions matching TRBD2. CDR1 is SNHLY, CDR2 FYNNEI, per germline. The CDR3 extends over 14 amino acids. The trim removed 10 bases at V and 6 bases at J, leaving 8 bases unmatched. The CDR3 protein is CATMGGLAANEQFF. CDR3 nucleotides: TGTGCCACCATGGGGGGACTAGCGGCCAATGAGCAGTTCTTC.

The sample holds one count of this clone. The chain combines TRBV4-2 with TRBJ2-3; TRBD2 agrees at 9 bases. After removal of 1 base from V and 1 base from J, the junction contained 3 bases not matched to a gene. Germline V lookup: CDR1 LGHNA, CDR2 YNFKEQ. The CDR3 has 16 amino acids. The CDR3 DNA reads TGTGCCAGCAGCCAAGGAGCGGGAGGAGGCACAGATACGCAGTATTTT. Its protein is CASSQGAGGGTDTQYF.

The CDR3 reads CASSLLSGQAYNEQFF. In DNA form, the CDR3 reads TGTGCCAGCAGTTTACTATCGGGACAGGCCTACAATGAGCAGTTCTTC. The chain carries TRBV28 and TRBJ2-1; 8 nucleotides line up with TRBD1. Germline V lookup: CDR1 MDHEN, CDR2 SYDVKM. V lost 2 bases and J lost 2; bases outside the gene matches: 5. The CDR3 has 16 residues.

This clone is a singleton in its sample. The chain links TRBV4-1 to TRBJ1-1, with D unresolved. Trimming shortened V by 2 bases and J by 0 bases, and 10 bases separated the two germline ends. Germline V gene lookup returns CDR1 MGHRA and CDR2 YSYEKL. This CDR3 has 15 residues. CDR3 bases: TGCGCCAGCAGCCAACTACAGCTCATGAACACTGAAGCTTTCTTT. Its protein is CASSQLQLMNTEAFF.

By frequency in the sample, this clone is medium-sized. This chain joins TRBV5-4 and TRBJ1-5; D perhaps matches TRBD1 (6 bases). The CDR3 extends over 15 amino acids. Per germline, CDR1 SGHNT and CDR2 YYREEE (reference sequence). Trimming pared 4 bases from V and 2 bases from J, leaving 13 bases between. The CDR3 sequence: CASSVQGEGNQPQHF. CDR3 sequence (DNA): TGTGCCAGCAGCGTACAGGGCGAGGGCAATCAGCCCCAGCATTTT.

The chain carries TRBV5-4 and TRBJ2-7; tentative D call: TRBD2 (5 bases). CDR3 length: 17 residues. Germline V gives CDR1 SGHNT, CDR2 YYREEE (reference sequence). Trimming pared 3 bases from V and 3 bases from J, leaving 22 bases between. Here the CDR3 DNA reads TGTGCCAGCAGCTCCATAGCTTTGTGGGGAGAGCACTACGAGCAGTACTTC. This sequence encodes CASSSIALWGEHYEQYF.

The chain recombines TRBV6-4 with TRBJ1-1; D gene ambiguous. Trimming removed 5 bases at V and 0 bases at J, with 13 bases between. The CDR3 runs 15 residues. CDR1 is MRHNA and CDR2 is SNTAGT in the germline V gene. The CDR3 sequence is CASSSRAGMNTEAFF. The CDR3 DNA reads as TGTGCCAGCAGTTCCCGGGCCGGGATGAACACTGAAGCTTTCTTT.

J is TRBJ1-2 and V is TRBV4-1, with TRBD1 identical over 9 bases. CDR1 and CDR2 from the germline V gene are MGHRA and YSYEKL. The CDR3 totals 15 residues. J lost 7 bases, V lost 3 bases, and 9 bases had no gene match. This CDR3 is CASSHPPGTGFGYTF. Written as DNA, the CDR3 is TGCGCCAGCAGCCACCCCCCCGGGACAGGGTTTGGCTACACCTTC.

The chain is built from TRBV2 and TRBJ2-1, with TRBD1 matching over 8 bases. Germline lookup yields CDR1 SNHLY and CDR2 FYNNEI. The V and J ends lost 6 bases and 8 bases, in that order; junction bases with no gene match: 12. The CDR3 runs 15 residues. DNA of the CDR3: TGTGCCAGCAGCAGTAGACAGGGGCTTAGTGATGAGCAGTTCTTC. Translating gives CASSSRQGLSDEQFF.

The chain couples TRBV7-2 to TRBJ2-7; D is ambiguous. V shed 5 bases and J shed 0 bases, with 8 bases lying between them. Germline V gene sequence: CDR1 SGHTA, CDR2 FQGNSA. The CDR3 runs to 13 residues. The DNA for the CDR3 is TGTGCCAGCAGCCCTACCTCCTCCTACGAGCAGTACTTC. Amino acids: CASSPTSSYEQYF.

The V gene is TRBV4-2, the J gene TRBJ2-7; perhaps TRBD1 as D (6 bases). In germline, CDR1 is LGHNA, CDR2 YNFKEQ. V was cut by 2 bases and J by 7 bases, with 21 bases left in between. The length of the CDR3 is 16 residues. The CDR3 loop is CASSQSTGTRSWEQYF. CDR3 bases: TGTGCCAGCAGCCAATCCACCGGGACACGCTCCTGGGAGCAGTACTTC.